These 9 T cell receptor beta chains came from one sample sequenced in a study of Graves' ophthalmopathy and Graves' hyperthyroidism. RNA transcripts provided the template for amplifying TCR beta CDR3 regions. HTBI primers were employed in first-round RT-PCR, then a second-round multiplex PCR followed. MiXCR, run by TCRdb on the multiplex PCR reads, gives a single entry per CDR3 protein. The sample holds around 590,000 distinct CDR3 sequences, about 40% seen once. The sequenced sample consisted of peripheral blood or thyroid tissue (not recorded which). The receptor set was obtained from an adult man with Graves' hyperthyroidism.

The V gene is TRBV7-9, the J gene TRBJ2-5, with TRBD2 as a possible D gene (5 bases). The CDR3 consists of 11 residues. Germline loops: CDR1 SEHNR, CDR2 FQNEAQ (reference sequence). Trimming took off 3 bases at V and 13 bases at J, with 12 bases between the two ends. The CDR3 loop reads CASSFEGERYF. The CDR3 DNA reads TGTGCCAGCAGCTTTGAGGGAGAGCGGTACTTC.

A word on this clonotype: Since a much larger clone is just one base distant, this may be a read error. This chain links TRBV5-1 with TRBJ1-4; D is undetermined. The length of the CDR3 is 15 residues. V was trimmed by 4 bases and J by 2 bases, leaving 12 bases between them. Per the germline V gene, CDR1 is SGHRS and CDR2 is YFSETQ. CDR3 bases: TGCGCCAGCAGCGGAGGGCCTCGGACTAATGAAAAACTGTTTTTT. Encoded protein: CASSGGPRTNEKLFF.

Here the CDR3 reads CASSPGTGADTLFF. CDR3 bases: TGTGCCAGCAGCCCGGGGACAGGGGCGGATACACTGTTTTTT. This rearrangement joins TRBV7-9 to TRBJ1-4; 10 bases map to TRBD1. The J segment lost 13 bases and the V segment lost 5 bases, leaving 10 bases of the junction unmatched. Germline CDR1 reads SEHNR; CDR2 reads FQNEAQ (reference sequence). The CDR3 covers 14 residues.

This chain uses TRBV7-2 with TRBJ1-2, with D perhaps matching TRBD1 (6 bases). V was pared by 8 bases and J by 0 bases, with 25 bases between. The CDR3 length is 18 residues. Germline loops: CDR1 SGHTA, CDR2 FQGNSA. The DNA of the CDR3 is TGTGCCAGCTCACCAGTCCGGACCAGGACAGAACCTAACTATGGCTACACCTTC. This translates into CASSPVRTRTEPNYGYTF.

This clonotype occurred many times. The chain carries TRBV6-5 and TRBJ2-7; 7 positions match TRBD1. Trimming took 7 bases from V and 2 from J; bases not matched to a gene: 8. This CDR3 comprises 14 residues. Per germline, CDR1 MNHEY and CDR2 SVGAGI. In DNA form, the CDR3 reads TGTGCCAGCAACACGCCGGGACAGCCCTACGAGCAGTACTTC. It yields the protein CASNTPGQPYEQYF.

This clonotype was found once. This sequence may be a read error, since a much larger clone differs from it by one base. The gene calls are TRBV29-1 and TRBJ1-1; D is uncertain. This CDR3 is built from 12 residues. Germline lookup yields CDR1 SQVTM and CDR2 ANQGSEA. The CDR3 here is CSVEAWNAEAFF. Here the CDR3 DNA reads TGCAGCGTTGAAGCATGGAACGCTGAAGCTTTCTTT.

This clonotype came up many times. The genes are TRBV5-6 and TRBJ2-7; no firm D call. The CDR3 has 16 residues. Per germline, CDR1 SGHDT and CDR2 YYEEEE. V lost 0 bases and J lost 6, with 19 bases in between. The CDR3 DNA reads TGTGCCAGCAGCTTGGCTCAGGTCGCCGGCCCCGCCGAGCAGTACTTC. Translated, it gives CASSLAQVAGPAEQYF.

In regard to this clonotype: Its ends do not fully match the called genes, so a read error is possible. The J gene is TRBJ2-3, the V gene TRBV12-3 or TRBV12-4, with TRBD2 matching 13 bases. This CDR3 is built from 15 residues. CDR3 residues: CVSSGLAGDVDTQYF. For the CDR3, the DNA is TGTGTCAGCAGTGGACTAGCGGGAGACGTAGATACGCAGTATTTT.

The rearrangement joins TRBV25-1 to TRBJ1-6, with D possibly TRBD1 on 5 matching bases. CDR3 length: 17 residues. V was shortened by 8 bases and J by 0 bases, with 17 bases between the two germline ends. CDR1 and CDR2 from the germline V gene are MGHDK and SYGVNS. For the CDR3, the DNA is TGTGCCAGCTCACTGCCGGGACGCACCTCCTATAATTCACCCCTCCACTTT. Protein: CASSLPGRTSYNSPLHF.